The TCR beta chain described here comes from a study of resident and recirculating memory T cells in vitiligo. Study context: Samples were epidermis from two lesional and two nonlesional sites, plus PBMCs. General observations from the study: TCR sequences were not conserved across biopsy sites or patients. Vitiligo lesions lacked a unique dominant clone, and clonality varied.

Confetti depigmentation, marking active vitiligo, was absent in these patients. V was pared by 2 bases and J by 3 bases, with 14 bases between. Germline assignment: CDR1 LNHDA and CDR2 SQIVND (reference sequence). This CDR3 comprises 15 residues. The protocol was immunoSEQ multiplex PCR, while the TCRdb copy is restricted to in-frame clones and leaves out a portion. Among roughly 80,000 clones listed, around 92% were seen once. A note on this clone: Its cognate antigen is unknown.

Sample: blood. The genes are TRBV19 and TRBJ2-7; a possible D gene is TRBD1 (6 bases). The receptor was derived from a male donor with vitiligo. The CDR3 DNA sequence: TGTGCCAGTAGTATAAAAGGGCAGGGGTACTACGAGCAGTACTTC. Its protein is CASSIKGQGYYEQYF.